This note documents a single T cell receptor beta chain sequence. This specimen belongs to a study of shared clonotypes between healthy human individuals. Across the study: Those who served as donors were a couple of women and a few men between the ages of 18 and 49. Plates per donor: three CD4 naive, three CD4 memory, two CD8 naive, one CD8 memory.

Several immunoSEQ plates received, in even portions, the genomic DNA of each subset. A roughly 220 ng quantity of DNA, tens of thousands of T cell genomes, went into the sorted-subset replicate PCRs. The assay was immunoSEQ multiplex PCR, and TCRdb's table has in-frame clones only and misses some. The table lists some 1.5 million clones, roughly 97% of them singletons. The CDR3 spans 15 residues. V was shortened by 1 base and J by 2 bases, with 12 bases between the two germline ends. Looked up from germline, CDR1 is SGHVS and CDR2 is FQNEAQ. The receptor's source is a man aged 25-45 years in good health. J is TRBJ2-7 and V is TRBV7-8; D is undetermined. Material: naive CD4+ T cells sorted from blood. Stated subset: CD45RA+ positively selected. The CDR3 here is CASSLGSSLTYEQYF. The CDR3 DNA sequence: TGTGCCAGCAGCTTAGGAAGCAGCCTCACCTACGAGCAGTACTTC.